This entry features one TCR beta chain sequence. Antigen: not known. This specimen belongs to a study of beta chain features in type 1 diabetes. Expressed TCRB transcripts got sequenced, as all isolated RNA was reverse transcribed. Averages around 970,000 reads characterized the stem cell-like memory T cell samples. Only in-frame clones appear in the TCRdb table, and some are missing; sequencing was by immunoSEQ multiplex PCR. Counted here are about 47,000 clones, approximately 44% occurring once; the ten biggest clones make up 0.13%. CDR1 is SEHNR, CDR2 FQNEAQ, per germline (reference sequence). The CDR3 loop spans 14 amino acids. V lost 1 base to trimming and J lost 7 bases, with 14 bases between them. Regarding the study as a whole: Shorter TCRB CDR3s, moderately but significantly so, marked every one of the four CD4+ subsets in Type 1 diabetes patients. A possible short-template PCR bias applies equally to patients and controls. Whether TCRB rearrangement is influenced by HLA type was left unresolved in this analysis.

The sample consisted of stem cell memory CD4+ T cells from blood. The source is a man younger than 40 with type 1 diabetes. V gene TRBV7-9 combines with J gene TRBJ2-7; D is possibly TRBD2 (5 bases). The CDR3 here is CASSLVALSGEQYF. CDR3 bases: TGTGCCAGCAGCTTAGTGGCGCTCTCGGGGGAGCAGTACTTC.